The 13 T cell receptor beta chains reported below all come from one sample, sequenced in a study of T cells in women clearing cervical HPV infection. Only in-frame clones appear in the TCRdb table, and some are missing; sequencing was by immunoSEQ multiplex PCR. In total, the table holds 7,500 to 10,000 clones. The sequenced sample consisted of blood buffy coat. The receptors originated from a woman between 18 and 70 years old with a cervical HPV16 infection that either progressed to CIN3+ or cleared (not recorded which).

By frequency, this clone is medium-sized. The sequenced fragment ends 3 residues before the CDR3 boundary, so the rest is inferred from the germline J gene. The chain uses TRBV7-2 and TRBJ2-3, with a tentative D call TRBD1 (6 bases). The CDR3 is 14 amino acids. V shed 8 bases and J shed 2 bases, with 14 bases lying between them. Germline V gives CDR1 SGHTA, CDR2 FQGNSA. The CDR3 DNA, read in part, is TGTGCCAGCGCGTCGGGACACGTCACAGATACG. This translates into CASASGHVTDT. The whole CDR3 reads CASASGHVTDTQYF.

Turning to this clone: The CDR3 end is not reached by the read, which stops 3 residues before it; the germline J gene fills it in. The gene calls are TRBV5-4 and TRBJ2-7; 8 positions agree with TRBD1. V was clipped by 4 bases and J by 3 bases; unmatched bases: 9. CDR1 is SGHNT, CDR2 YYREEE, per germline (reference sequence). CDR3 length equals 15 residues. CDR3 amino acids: CASSPTGDRSYEQYF. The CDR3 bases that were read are TGTGCCAGCAGCCCCACCGGGGACAGGAGCTACGAG. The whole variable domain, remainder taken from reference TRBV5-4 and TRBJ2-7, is ETGVTQSPTHLIKTRGQQVTLRCSSQSGHNTVSWYQQALGQGPQFIFQYYREEENGRGNFPPRFSGLQFPNYSSELNVNALELDDSALYLCASSPTGDRSYEQYFGPGTRLTVT.

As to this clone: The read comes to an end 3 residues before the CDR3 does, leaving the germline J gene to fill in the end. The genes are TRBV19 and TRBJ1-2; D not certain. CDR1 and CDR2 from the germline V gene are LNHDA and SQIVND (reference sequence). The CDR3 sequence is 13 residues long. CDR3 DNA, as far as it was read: TGTGCCAGTAGTATCGGGAGCCCGGGGGGC. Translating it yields CASSIGSPGG. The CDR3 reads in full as CASSIGSPGGYTF.

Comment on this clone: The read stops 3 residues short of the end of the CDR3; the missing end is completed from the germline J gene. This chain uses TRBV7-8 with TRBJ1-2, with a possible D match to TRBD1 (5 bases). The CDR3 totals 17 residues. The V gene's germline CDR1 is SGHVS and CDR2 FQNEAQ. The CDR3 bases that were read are TGTGCCAGCAGTCCTTCTCTGGGAGGGGCCATCCCCTACCGC. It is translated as CASSPSLGGAIPYR. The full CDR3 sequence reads CASSPSLGGAIPYRYTF.

Here the CDR3 reads CASRFWTSPVNEQFF. The part of the CDR3 DNA that was read is TGTGCCAGCAGGTTCTGGACTAGCCCGGTAAATGAG. The chain links TRBV7-3 to TRBJ2-1; 8 bases agree with TRBD2. The read ends 3 residues before the CDR3 terminus; that terminus is restored from the germline J gene. Germline lookup yields CDR1 SGHTA and CDR2 FQGTGA. Losses at the gene ends were 6 bases for V and 7 bases for J; bases not matched to a gene: 11. CDR3 length: 15 residues.

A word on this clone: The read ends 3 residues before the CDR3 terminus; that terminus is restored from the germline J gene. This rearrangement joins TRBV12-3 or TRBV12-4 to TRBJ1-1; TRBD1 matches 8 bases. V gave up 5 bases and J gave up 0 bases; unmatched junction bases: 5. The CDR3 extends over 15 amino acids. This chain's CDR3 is CASSAGQAMNTEAFF. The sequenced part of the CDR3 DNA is TGTGCCAGCAGTGCGGGACAGGCAATGAACACTGAA.

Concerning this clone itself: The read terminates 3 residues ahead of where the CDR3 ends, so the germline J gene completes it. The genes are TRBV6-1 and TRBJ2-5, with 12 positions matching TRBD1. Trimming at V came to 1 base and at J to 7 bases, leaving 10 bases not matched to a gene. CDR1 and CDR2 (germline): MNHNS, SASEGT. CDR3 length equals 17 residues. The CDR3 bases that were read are TGTGCCAGCAGTGAAGGAATTGGGGGGACAGGGGGCAGGACC. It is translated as CASSEGIGGTGGRT. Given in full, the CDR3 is CASSEGIGGTGGRTQYF.

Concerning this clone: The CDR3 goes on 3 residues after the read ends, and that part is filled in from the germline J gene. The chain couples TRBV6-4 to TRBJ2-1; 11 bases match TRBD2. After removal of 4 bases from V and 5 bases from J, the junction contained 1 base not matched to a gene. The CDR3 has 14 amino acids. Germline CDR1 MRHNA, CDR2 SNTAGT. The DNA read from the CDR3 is TGTGCCAGCAGTGGACTAGCGGGGAACAATGAG. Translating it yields CASSGLAGNNE. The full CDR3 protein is CASSGLAGNNEQFF.

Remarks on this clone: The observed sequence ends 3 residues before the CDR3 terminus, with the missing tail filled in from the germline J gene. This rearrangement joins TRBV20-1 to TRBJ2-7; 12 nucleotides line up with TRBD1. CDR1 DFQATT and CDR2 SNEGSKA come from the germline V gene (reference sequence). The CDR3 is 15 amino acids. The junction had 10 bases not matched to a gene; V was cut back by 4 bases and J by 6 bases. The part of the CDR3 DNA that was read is TGCAGTGCTATCATCGGGGGACAGGGGGCGACCGAG. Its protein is CSAIIGGQGATE. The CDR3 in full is CSAIIGGQGATEQYF.

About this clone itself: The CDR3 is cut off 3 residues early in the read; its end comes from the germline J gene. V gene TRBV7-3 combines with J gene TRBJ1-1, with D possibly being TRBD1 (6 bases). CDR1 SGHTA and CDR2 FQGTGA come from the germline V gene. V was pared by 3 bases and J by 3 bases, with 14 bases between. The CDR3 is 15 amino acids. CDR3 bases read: TGTGCCAGCAGCTTGACGGCAGGGGAATACACTGAA. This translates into CASSLTAGEYTE. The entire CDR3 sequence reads CASSLTAGEYTEAFF.

The CDR3 region is CASSYGSDTQYF. The CDR3 DNA, read in part, is TGTGCCAGCAGTTACGGCTCAGATACG. J is TRBJ2-3 and V is TRBV6-2 or TRBV6-3; no definite D call. The sequenced fragment ends 3 residues before the CDR3 boundary, so the rest is inferred from the germline J gene. The V end lost 2 bases, the J end lost 4 bases, and 4 bases lay between the germline ends. Per the germline V gene, CDR1 is MNHEY and CDR2 is SVGEGT. This CDR3 comprises 12 residues.

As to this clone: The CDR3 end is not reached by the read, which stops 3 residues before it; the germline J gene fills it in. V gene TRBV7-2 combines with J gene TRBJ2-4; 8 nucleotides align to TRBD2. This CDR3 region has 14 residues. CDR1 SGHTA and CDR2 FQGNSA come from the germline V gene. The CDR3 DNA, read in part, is TGTGCCACAGGGGAGCGGGGGTGGGGGGAGACT. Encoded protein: CATGERGWGET. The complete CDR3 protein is CATGERGWGETQYF.

The sequenced part of the CDR3 DNA is TGTGCCAGCAGCTTTCGGACTAGCTTAGAGACG. It encodes CASSFRTSLET. The entire CDR3 is CASSFRTSLETQYF. The chain joins TRBV7-8 to TRBJ2-3; TRBD2 matches at 8 bases. The CDR3 end lies 3 residues beyond the end of the read and is filled in from the germline J gene. The CDR3 runs to 14 residues. Per germline, CDR1 SGHVS and CDR2 FQNEAQ. Full variable domain (remainder filled in from reference TRBV7-8 and TRBJ2-3): GAGVSQSPRYKVAKRGQDVALRCDPISGHVSLFWYQQALGQGPEFLTYFQNEAQLDKSGLPSDRFFAERPEGSVSTLKIQRTQQEDSAVYLCASSFRTSLETQYFGPGTRLTVL.